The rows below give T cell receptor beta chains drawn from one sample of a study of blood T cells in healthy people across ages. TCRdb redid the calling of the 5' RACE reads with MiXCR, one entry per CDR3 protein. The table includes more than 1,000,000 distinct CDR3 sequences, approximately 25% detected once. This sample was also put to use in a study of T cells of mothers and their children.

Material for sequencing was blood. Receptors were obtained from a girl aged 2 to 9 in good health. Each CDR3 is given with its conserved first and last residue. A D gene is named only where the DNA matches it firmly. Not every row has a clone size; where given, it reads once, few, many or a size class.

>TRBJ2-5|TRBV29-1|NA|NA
TGCAGCGTTGGGCTCCCGTTACCGTACCAAGAGACCCAGTACTTC
CSVGLPLPYQETQYF
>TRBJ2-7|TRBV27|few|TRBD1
TGTGCCAGCAGTCCTCACACGGGACAGGGGGAGTCCTACGAGCAGTACTTC
CASSPHTGQGESYEQYF
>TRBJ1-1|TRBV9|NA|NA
TGTGCCAGCAGCGTCCGCCCCCGATCTTCTTTGAACACTGAAGCTTTCTTT
CASSVRPRSSLNTEAFF
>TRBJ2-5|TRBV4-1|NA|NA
TGCGCCAGCAGTTGGGGGAAGGGGGAGACCCAGTACTTC
CASSWGKGETQYF
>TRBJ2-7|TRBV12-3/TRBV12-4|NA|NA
TGTGCCAGCAGTTTATGGGACTGGGACGACGAGCAGTACTTC
CASSLWDWDDEQYF
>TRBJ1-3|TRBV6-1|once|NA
TGTGCCAGCAGTGAAGCGCCAGGTCAGGGGTATGGAAACACCATATATTTT
CASSEAPGQGYGNTIYF
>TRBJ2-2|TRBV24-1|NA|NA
TGTGCCACCAGTCTGTCGGGTAACTCTAACACCGGGGAGCTGTTTTTT
CATSLSGNSNTGELFF
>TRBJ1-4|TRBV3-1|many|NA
TGTGCCAGCAGCCATACGACGGCTACTAATGAAAAACTGTTTTTT
CASSHTTATNEKLFF
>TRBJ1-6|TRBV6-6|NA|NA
TGTGCCAGCAGTTACGGGAATGGTTCACCCCTCCACTTT
CASSYGNGSPLHF
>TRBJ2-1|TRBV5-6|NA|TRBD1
TGTGCCAGCAGCTTGCTCGGGACAGGTATCTACAATGAGCAGTTCTTC
CASSLLGTGIYNEQFF
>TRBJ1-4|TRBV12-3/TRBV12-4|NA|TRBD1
TGTGCCAGCAGTTTTACAGGGGACAGCGTAGGGAATGAAAAACTGTTTTTT
CASSFTGDSVGNEKLFF
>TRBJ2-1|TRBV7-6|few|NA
TGTGCCAGCAGCTTAGAATCGTCCCCGAGCTCCTACAATGAGCAGTTCTTC
CASSLESSPSSYNEQFF
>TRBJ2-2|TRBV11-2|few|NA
TGTGCCAGCAGCTTAGGGTTGGGCAGGCTTTCGTACCGGGAGCTGTTTTTT
CASSLGLGRLSYRELFF
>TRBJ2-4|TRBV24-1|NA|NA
TGTGCCACCAGGTACATTCAGTACTTC
CATRYIQYF
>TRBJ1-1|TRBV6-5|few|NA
TGTGCCAGCAGTTACTCGGCTGCGAACACTGAAGCTTTCTTT
CASSYSAANTEAFF
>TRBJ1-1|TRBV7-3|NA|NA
TGTGCCAGCAGCTTAGCAGGGCCTAAGAACACTGAAGCTTTCTTT
CASSLAGPKNTEAFF
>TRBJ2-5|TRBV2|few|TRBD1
TGTGCCAGCAGTTACCCAGTTATGACAGGGAACGAAGAGACCCAGTACTTC
CASSYPVMTGNEETQYF
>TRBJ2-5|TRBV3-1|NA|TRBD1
TGTGCCAGCAGCCAAGAAGGGACAGCCGAGTACTTC
CASSQEGTAEYF
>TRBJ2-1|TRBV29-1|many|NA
TGCAGCGCAGGCAGGGTGGGGAATGAGCAGTTCTTC
CSAGRVGNEQFF
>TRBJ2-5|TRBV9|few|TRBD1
TGTGCCAGTGCAGGGGGTGTACAAGAGACCCAGTACTTC
CASAGGVQETQYF
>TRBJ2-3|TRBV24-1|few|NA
TGTGCCACCAGTGCTCCTTTGGGTCTTGGAGATACGCAGTATTTT
CATSAPLGLGDTQYF
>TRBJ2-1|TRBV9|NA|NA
TGTGCCAGCAGCGTTAACCCGAGCTCCTACAATGAGCAGTTCTTC
CASSVNPSSYNEQFF
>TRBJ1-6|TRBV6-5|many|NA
TGTGCCAGCTGGGTGGGACCCTATAATTCACCCCTCCACTTT
CASWVGPYNSPLHF
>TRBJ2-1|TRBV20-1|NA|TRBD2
TGCAGTGCTCGTCCCAGCGGGAGGAGGAATGAGCAGTTCTTC
CSARPSGRRNEQFF
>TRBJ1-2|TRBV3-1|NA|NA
TGTGCCAGCAGCCCACCGACAGCGGCGGGTGGCTACACCTTC
CASSPPTAAGGYTF
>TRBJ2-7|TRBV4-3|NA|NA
TGCGCCAGCAGCCAAGATAGGGCAGGGGAGCCCGAACAGTACTTC
CASSQDRAGEPEQYF